This T cell receptor (beta chain) is from a study of cytomegalovirus exposure and HLA in healthy donors. The PCR used 60 Vbeta and 13 Jbeta primers. Under the authors' procedure: A later analysis tallied 80 million or so unique TCR beta chains, around 12 million of them shared. The method was immunoSEQ multiplex PCR; TCRdb's version includes in-frame clones alone and lacks a portion of them. V and J calls and clone size are given by that table; D and trimming were obtained from the DNA. The sample shows 150,000 to 200,000 clones, roughly four fifths of them seen only once. The V gene lost 3 bases and the J gene lost 0 bases, with 12 bases spanning the gap. Germline CDR1 MDHEN, CDR2 SYDVKM. The CDR3 covers 16 residues.

This TCR was sampled from a man in his fifties or sixties in good health and CMV-seropositive. The rearrangement uses TRBV28 and TRBJ2-1; D may be TRBD2 (5 bases). The material sequenced was PBMCs. CDR3 region: CASSFRAVSSYNEQFF. The DNA for the CDR3 is TGTGCCAGCAGTTTTCGAGCGGTTAGCTCCTACAATGAGCAGTTCTTC.